Below, 23 T cell receptor beta chains from the same sample are listed, as sequenced in a study of OX40 agonist ivuxolimab in advanced cancers. The data were produced by immunoSEQ multiplex PCR, yet TCRdb's version contains in-frame clones alone and is incomplete. In the table there are 130,000 or so clones, 75% to 95% of which are singletons. The sequencing here drew on CD4+ or CD8+ T cells sorted from blood, taken in a trial of the OX40 agonist ivuxolimab. These receptors were collected from an adult with an advanced solid tumor such as melanoma, head and neck, liver or kidney cancer.

The CDR3 protein is CASSPTGVSVNTEAFF. CDR3 DNA sequence: TGTGCCAGCAGCCCCACGGGGGTTTCGGTGAACACTGAAGCTTTCTTT. The genes are TRBV7-8 and TRBJ1-1; perhaps TRBD1 as D (5 bases). The V end lost 5 bases, the J end lost 0 bases, and 16 bases lay between the germline ends. Germline CDR1 reads SGHVS; CDR2 reads FQNEAQ. This CDR3 spans 16 amino acids. Together with reference TRBV7-8 and TRBJ1-1, the CDR3 gives the full variable domain: GAGVSQSPRYKVAKRGQDVALRCDPISGHVSLFWYQQALGQGPEFLTYFQNEAQLDKSGLPSDRFFAERPEGSVSTLKIQRTQQEDSAVYLCASSPTGVSVNTEAFFGQGTRLTVV.

The chain has TRBV27 and TRBJ1-4, with D unresolved. This CDR3 region has 14 residues. Germline CDR1 is MNHEY and CDR2 is SMNVEV (reference sequence). V was shortened by 6 bases and J by 3 bases, with 11 bases between the two germline ends. For the CDR3, the DNA is TGTGCCAGCAGATCATGGGATGCTAATGAAAAACTGTTTTTT. Its protein is CASRSWDANEKLFF.

The chain uses TRBV29-1 and TRBJ2-7; a possible D gene is TRBD2 (6 bases). The CDR3 is made up of 14 amino acids. V was cut by 4 bases and J by 2 bases, with 15 bases left in between. Germline CDR1 and CDR2: SQVTM and ANQGSEA. CDR3 loop: CSVGPGGATYEQYF. Here the CDR3 DNA reads TGCAGCGTTGGCCCCGGCGGGGCAACCTACGAGCAGTACTTC.

This chain uses TRBV19 with TRBJ1-2; 8 positions match TRBD1. Germline lookup yields CDR1 LNHDA and CDR2 SQIVND (reference sequence). The length of the CDR3 is 15 residues. Germline trimming cut 5 bases from V and 4 bases from J; bases unmatched to any gene: 9. In nucleotides, the CDR3 is TGTGCCAGTAGTCGAAGTTGGGGGACAGGCTATGGCTACACCTTC. The encoded protein is CASSRSWGTGYGYTF.

The chain joins TRBV28 to TRBJ2-7; 13 bases line up with TRBD2. Looked up from germline, CDR1 is MDHEN and CDR2 is SYDVKM. Germline trimming cut 7 bases from V and 3 bases from J; bases unmatched to any gene: 9. CDR3 size: 16 residues. The DNA of the CDR3 is TGTGCCAGCACCATAGGGGGGACTAGCGGGAACTACGAGCAGTACTTC. This encodes CASTIGGTSGNYEQYF.

The chain uses TRBV27 and TRBJ2-7; D might be TRBD1 (6 bases). Trimming took 3 bases from V and 3 from J, leaving 12 bases between them. This CDR3 region has 14 residues. Per the germline V gene, CDR1 is MNHEY and CDR2 is SMNVEV (reference sequence). CDR3 amino acids: CASSLRGTIYEQYF. In DNA form, the CDR3 reads TGTGCCAGCAGTTTGAGGGGGACCATCTACGAGCAGTACTTC.

The V gene is TRBV19, the J gene TRBJ1-1, with D possibly being TRBD1 (5 bases). V lost 4 bases, J lost 4 bases, and 10 bases lay in between. Germline loops: CDR1 LNHDA, CDR2 SQIVND (reference sequence). CDR3 length equals 13 residues. Here the CDR3 reads CASSSRDRTEAFF. Written as DNA, the CDR3 is TGTGCCAGTAGTAGCCGGGACCGCACTGAAGCTTTCTTT.

This clone was picked up one time. V and J are TRBV9 and TRBJ1-1, with D unclear. The germline V gene has CDR1 SGDLS and CDR2 YYNGEE. The germline V and J ends were trimmed by 3 bases and 6 bases, with 12 bases remaining between them. The CDR3 runs to 13 residues. The chain's CDR3 is CASSASAIAEAFF. In DNA, the CDR3 is TGTGCCAGCAGCGCTTCAGCTATCGCTGAAGCTTTCTTT.

The CDR3 nucleotides read TGCGCCAGCAGCTTGGGATGGGGGACGGACTACGAGCAGTACTTC. Translated, it gives CASSLGWGTDYEQYF. This rearrangement joins TRBV5-1 to TRBJ2-7; D is possibly TRBD1 or TRBD2 (5 bases each). The V gene's germline CDR1 is SGHRS and CDR2 YFSETQ. V was pared by 0 bases and J by 3 bases, with 13 bases between. This CDR3 has 15 amino acids.

The chain has TRBV5-8 and TRBJ2-1; weak D call: TRBD2 (6 bases). Germline loops: CDR1 SGHTS, CDR2 YDEGEE. CDR3 size: 15 residues. The V and J ends lost 2 bases and 8 bases respectively, with 17 bases between them. CDR3 in DNA: TGTGCCAGCAGCTTATTTCAGGCTAGCGTCGATGAGCAGTTCTTC. Translation: CASSLFQASVDEQFF. Supplemented by reference TRBV5-8 and TRBJ2-1, the full variable domain reads EAGVTQSPTHLIKTRGQQATLRCSPISGHTSVYWYQQALGLGLQFLLWYDEGEERNRGNFPPRFSGRQFPNYSSELNVNALELEDSALYLCASSLFQASVDEQFFGPGTRLTVL.

The chain uses TRBV5-1 and TRBJ2-2, with TRBD2 matching over 9 bases. Germline values: CDR1 SGHRS, CDR2 YFSETQ. With V trimmed by 6 bases and J by 4 bases, 10 bases remained unmatched. The CDR3 is made up of 16 amino acids. The CDR3 DNA sequence: TGCGCCAGCACCCTGCTAGCGGGAAACCCCACCGGGGAGCTGTTTTTT. It yields the protein CASTLLAGNPTGELFF.

The count of this clone is one. The chain employs TRBV4-1 and TRBJ2-7, with TRBD1 matching over 7 bases. With 0 bases clipped from V and 3 bases from J, the junction kept 8 bases outside the gene matches. The CDR3 spans 16 residues. Germline V gives CDR1 MGHRA, CDR2 YSYEKL. This CDR3 is CASSQDLTGQYYEQYF. CDR3 nucleotides: TGCGCCAGCAGCCAAGATCTCACGGGACAGTACTACGAGCAGTACTTC.

This chain's CDR3 is CASSRDFDSGNTIYF. The DNA for the CDR3 is TGTGCCAGCAGCCGGGACTTCGACTCTGGAAACACCATATATTTT. V is TRBV5-6 and J is TRBJ1-3, with a possible D match to TRBD1 (5 bases). Looked up from germline, CDR1 is SGHDT and CDR2 is YYEEEE. The CDR3 contains 15 residues. The V and J ends lost 4 bases and 0 bases respectively, with 11 bases between them.

V gene TRBV6-5 combines with J gene TRBJ2-3, with D perhaps matching TRBD2 (6 bases). V was shortened by 0 bases and J by 1 base, with 11 bases between the two germline ends. Germline V CDR1 and CDR2: MNHEY, SVGAGI. CDR3 size: 16 residues. This chain's CDR3 is CASSYSGGIRTDTQYF. In DNA, the CDR3 is TGTGCCAGCAGTTACTCTGGCGGGATTCGCACAGATACGCAGTATTTT.

The chain joins TRBV27 to TRBJ2-1; 8 nucleotides agree with TRBD1. Germline V CDR1 and CDR2: MNHEY, SMNVEV (reference sequence). CDR3 size: 14 residues. The V gene end was trimmed by 2 bases and the J gene end by 8 bases; junction bases not matched to a gene: 5. In DNA, the CDR3 is TGTGCCAGCAGTTTAGAACAGGGGGGCCATGAGCAGTTCTTC. Its protein product is CASSLEQGGHEQFF.

The V and J genes are TRBV11-2 and TRBJ1-3; the D gene is possibly TRBD1 (5 bases). This CDR3 contains 16 residues. V dropped 5 bases and J dropped 4 bases, with 18 bases sitting between them. The germline V gene encodes CDR1 SGHAT and CDR2 FQNNGV. CDR3 DNA sequence: TGTGCCAGCAGCACAAATAAGGGGCAACGCGGAAACACCATATATTTT. It translates to CASSTNKGQRGNTIYF.

CDR3 region: CASSLVGGANTGELFF. The CDR3 region has the DNA TGTGCCAGCAGCTTGGTCGGGGGCGCGAACACCGGGGAGCTGTTTTTT. The V and J genes are TRBV5-8 and TRBJ2-2, with D perhaps being TRBD1 or TRBD2 (6 bases each). The V gene lost 0 bases and the J gene lost 0 bases, with 9 bases spanning the gap. The CDR3 has 16 residues. CDR1 and CDR2 from the germline V gene are SGHTS and YDEGEE.

V is TRBV28 and J is TRBJ1-2, with D unresolved. Trimming left V 5 bases short and J 8 bases short, with 12 bases between. Germline CDR1 reads MDHEN; CDR2 reads SYDVKM. CDR3 length: 12 amino acids. The CDR3 region is CASSLFRRGYTF. Written as DNA, the CDR3 is TGTGCCAGCAGTCTGTTTAGGAGGGGCTACACCTTC.

The V call is TRBV18, the J call TRBJ2-7; 8 bases map to TRBD2. CDR3 length equals 15 residues. V lost 4 bases to trimming and J lost 1 base; unmatched junction nucleotides: 6. Germline V lookup: CDR1 KGHSH, CDR2 LQKENI. The CDR3 sequence is CASSLAGTRSYEQYF. DNA for the CDR3: TGTGCCAGCTCACTTGCCGGGACTAGATCCTACGAGCAGTACTTC.

The chain employs TRBV6-5 and TRBJ2-1; 10 positions match TRBD1. Unmatched junction bases numbered 3, after V lost 6 bases and J lost 4 bases. CDR3 length: 14 amino acids. Germline CDR1 and CDR2: MNHEY and SVGAGI. CDR3 DNA sequence: TGTGCCAGCAGCCCGGGACAGGGGTACAATGAGCAGTTCTTC. It specifies CASSPGQGYNEQFF.

J is TRBJ2-7 and V is TRBV5-1, with a possible D match to TRBD1 (5 bases). The CDR3 is made up of 13 amino acids. The germline V gene encodes CDR1 SGHRS and CDR2 YFSETQ. Between the trimmed V and J ends, which lost 4 bases and 7 bases, there was a span of 15 bases. CDR3 sequence reads: CASSPRTAGEQYF. CDR3 DNA: TGCGCCAGCAGCCCAAGGACCGCAGGGGAGCAGTACTTC.

As regards this clone: A junction end diverges from the germline sequence, so it may reflect a read error. The chain carries TRBV19 and TRBJ1-3; D is ambiguous. The length of the CDR3 is 13 residues. Germline values: CDR1 LNHDA, CDR2 SQIVND (reference sequence). CDR3 nucleotide sequence: TGTGCCAGTAAGATTTCGGCTGGACACACCATATATTTT. Amino acid sequence: CASKISAGHTIYF.

This clone was seen only once. The rearrangement uses TRBV6-5 and TRBJ2-5; 7 bases map to TRBD1. Germline V gene data show CDR1 as MNHEY and CDR2 as SVGAGI. V lost 6 bases and J lost 5; bases outside the gene matches: 6. The CDR3 totals 13 residues. The CDR3 loop is CASRYTGEETQYF. As DNA, the CDR3 is TGTGCCAGCAGGTATACAGGGGAGGAGACCCAGTACTTC.